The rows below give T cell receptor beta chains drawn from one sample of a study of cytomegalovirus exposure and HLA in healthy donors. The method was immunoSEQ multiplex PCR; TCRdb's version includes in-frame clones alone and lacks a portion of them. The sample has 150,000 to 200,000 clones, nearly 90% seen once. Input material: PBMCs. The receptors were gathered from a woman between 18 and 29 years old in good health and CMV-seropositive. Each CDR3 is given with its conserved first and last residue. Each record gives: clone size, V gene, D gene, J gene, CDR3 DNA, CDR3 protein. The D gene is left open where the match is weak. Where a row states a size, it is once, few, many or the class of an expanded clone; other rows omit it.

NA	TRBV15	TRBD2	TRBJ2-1	TGTGCCACCAGCAGAGATCCGACTAGCGGCGTCAATGAGCAGTTCTTC	CATSRDPTSGVNEQFF
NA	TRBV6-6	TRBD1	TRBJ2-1	TGTGCCAGCAGTTACGGGCAGGGGGCGAGCAATGAGCAGTTCTTC	CASSYGQGASNEQFF
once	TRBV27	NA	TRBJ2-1	TGTGCCAGCAGTCCACGGGCAGGGGTTGACAATGAGCAGTTCTTC	CASSPRAGVDNEQFF
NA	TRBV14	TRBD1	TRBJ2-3	TGTGCCAGCAGCCCGGGACAGAGAAACACAGATACGCAGTATTTT	CASSPGQRNTDTQYF
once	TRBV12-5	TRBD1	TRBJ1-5	TGTGCTAGTGGTTTGATCCGGGACAGGGTATTCCCCAATCAGCCCCAGCATTTT	CASGLIRDRVFPNQPQHF
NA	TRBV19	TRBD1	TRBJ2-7	TGTGCCAGTAGTATCAGAGGGACAGCCTTCTACGAGCAGTACTTC	CASSIRGTAFYEQYF
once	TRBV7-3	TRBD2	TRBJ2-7	TGTGCCAGCAGCTTATCTAGCGGTTCCATCCCCTACGAGCAGTACTTC	CASSLSSGSIPYEQYF
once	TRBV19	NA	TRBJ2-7	TGTGCCAGTAGCCCCGGGGATCTATCCTACGAGCAGTACTTC	CASSPGDLSYEQYF
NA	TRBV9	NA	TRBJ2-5	TGTGCCAGCAGCGTAGGCGAGCCTTTCCAAGAGACCCAGTACTTC	CASSVGEPFQETQYF
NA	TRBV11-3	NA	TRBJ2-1	TGTGCCAGCAGCTTCCGGGGAATCATCGATGAGCAGTTCTTC	CASSFRGIIDEQFF
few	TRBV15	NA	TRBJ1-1	TGTGCCACCAGCAGTGGGCAGGGAAACACTGAAGCTTTCTTT	CATSSGQGNTEAFF
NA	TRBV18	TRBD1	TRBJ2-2	TGTGCCAGCTCACAAACAGGGGGCACCGGGGAGCTGTTTTTT	CASSQTGGTGELFF
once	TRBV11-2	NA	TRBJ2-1	TGTGCCAGCAGCTTCTTGACTTTCTACAATGAGCAGTTCTTC	CASSFLTFYNEQFF
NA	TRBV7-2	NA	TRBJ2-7	TGTGCCAGCAGCAAGTGGGCGTACGAGCAGTACTTC	CASSKWAYEQYF
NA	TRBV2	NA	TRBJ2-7	TGTGCCAGAGGACTGGGGGGACCCTACGAGCAGTACTTC	CARGLGGPYEQYF
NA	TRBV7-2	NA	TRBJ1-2	TGTGCCAGCAGCTTAGCTGGGACAACCGACTATGGCTACACCTTC	CASSLAGTTDYGYTF
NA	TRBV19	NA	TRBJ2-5	TGTGCCAGTAGTACAACAGGGGGGGGAGGGACCCAGTACTTC	CASSTTGGGGTQYF
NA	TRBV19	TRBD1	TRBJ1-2	TGTGCCAGTAGTTCGACAGGGGGCTGGGATGGCTACACCTTC	CASSSTGGWDGYTF
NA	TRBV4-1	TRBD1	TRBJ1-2	TGCGCCAGCAGCCCGATACAGGGGGCAGATGGCTACACCTTC	CASSPIQGADGYTF
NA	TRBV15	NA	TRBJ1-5	TGTGCCACCAGCAACGGGTGGAAGCCCCAGCATTTT	CATSNGWKPQHF
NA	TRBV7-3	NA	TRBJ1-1	TGTGCCAGCAGACCCACAGGGACGAACACTGAAGCTTTCTTT	CASRPTGTNTEAFF
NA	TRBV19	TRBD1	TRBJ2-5	TGTGCCAGTAGACGACAGGGTGGACGAGAGACCCAGTACTTC	CASRRQGGRETQYF
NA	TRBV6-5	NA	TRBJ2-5	TGTGCCAGCAGGTGGACAGAGAAAGAGACCCAGTACTTC	CASRWTEKETQYF
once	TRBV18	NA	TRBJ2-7	TGTGCCAGCTCACCACCGGCCGCATTTTTCTCCTACGAGCAGTACTTC	CASSPPAAFFSYEQYF
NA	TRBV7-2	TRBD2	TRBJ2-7	TGTGCCAGCAGCTATGGACTAGCTGGGAACGAGCAGTACTTC	CASSYGLAGNEQYF
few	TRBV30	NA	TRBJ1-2	TGTGCCTGGAGTGCAACAGCCATTGGCTACACCTTC	CAWSATAIGYTF
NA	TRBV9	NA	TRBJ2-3	TGTGCCAGCAGCGCGGTCACAGATACGCAGTATTTT	CASSAVTDTQYF
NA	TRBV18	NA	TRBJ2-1	TGTGCCAGCTCTCTGGGGGGTTTGTTCGATGAGCAGTTCTTC	CASSLGGLFDEQFF
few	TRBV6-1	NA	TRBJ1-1	TGTGCCAGCAGTGCACAGGTGAACACTGAAGCTTTCTTT	CASSAQVNTEAFF
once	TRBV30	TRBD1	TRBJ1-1	TGTGCCTGGACTTTAGGGGGCGCTGATGAAGCTTTCTTT	CAWTLGGADEAFF
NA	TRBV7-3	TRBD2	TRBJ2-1	TGTGCCAGCAGCTTCTTAGCGGGAGCGTCCTACAATGAGCAGTTCTTC	CASSFLAGASYNEQFF
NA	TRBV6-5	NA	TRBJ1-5	TGTGCCAGCAGTTACTCGAGGGATCAGCCCCAGCATTTT	CASSYSRDQPQHF
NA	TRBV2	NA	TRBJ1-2	TGTGCCAGCAGTTTTCTCAGGGATACTAACTATGGCTACACCTTC	CASSFLRDTNYGYTF
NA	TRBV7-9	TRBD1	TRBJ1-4	TGTGCCAGCAGTTCAGGACAGGGTCGGGACGAAAAACTGTTTTTT	CASSSGQGRDEKLFF
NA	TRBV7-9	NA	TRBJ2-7	TGTGCCAGCAGCCCCTTGGCGGGTACCTACGAGCAGTACTTC	CASSPLAGTYEQYF
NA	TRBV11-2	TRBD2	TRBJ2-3	TGTGCCAGCAGCTTATACTATAGCGGGAGCGATACGCAGTATTTT	CASSLYYSGSDTQYF
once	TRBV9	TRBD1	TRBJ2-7	TGTGCCAGCAGCGTAGCTGGGGGACAGCGTTCCTACGAGCAGTACTTC	CASSVAGGQRSYEQYF
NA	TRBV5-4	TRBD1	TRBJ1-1	TGTGCCAGCAGCTTGGTAGGGCAGGGGGCCCCAGCTTTCTTT	CASSLVGQGAPAFF